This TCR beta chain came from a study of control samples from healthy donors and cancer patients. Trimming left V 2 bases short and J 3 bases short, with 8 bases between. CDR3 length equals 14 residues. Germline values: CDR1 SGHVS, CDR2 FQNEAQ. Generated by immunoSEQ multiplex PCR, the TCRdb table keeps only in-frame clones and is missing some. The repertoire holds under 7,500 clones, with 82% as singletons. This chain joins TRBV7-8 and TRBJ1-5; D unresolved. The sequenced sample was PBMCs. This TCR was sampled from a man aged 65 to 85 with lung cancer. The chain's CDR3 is CASSLLGINQPQHF. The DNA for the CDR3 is TGTGCCAGCAGCTTACTCGGAATCAATCAGCCCCAGCATTTT.